This T cell receptor beta chain was obtained from a study of blood T cell repertoires in COVID-19. Germline CDR1 reads MNHEY; CDR2 reads SVGAGI. The CDR3 runs 12 residues. The germline V and J ends were trimmed by 4 bases and 10 bases, with 13 bases remaining between them. Profiling relied on immunoSEQ multiplex PCR, and the TCRdb table lists in-frame clones only, not all of them. Of about 73,000 clones listed, 85% to 90% are singletons. Sequenced sample: peripheral blood. The gene calls are TRBV6-5 and TRBJ1-1; a weak D match, TRBD1 (5 bases). This TCR was sampled from an elderly man with acute or convalescent COVID-19. The CDR3 loop is CASSSPRVRAFF. The CDR3 DNA reads TGTGCCAGCAGTTCGCCCAGGGTGAGAGCTTTCTTT.